This T cell receptor beta chain emerged from a study of CD8 T cells in Susac syndrome. Random-hexamer reverse transcription was applied to about 0.45 to 1 ug RNA. By means of immunoSEQ multiplex PCR, TCR beta CDR3 spanning 54 Vbeta and 13 Jbeta underwent amplification. TCRdb re-analysed the immunoSEQ multiplex PCR reads in MiXCR, keeping a single row per CDR3 protein. Of around 130,000 distinct CDR3 sequences in the sample, around 86% were seen once. Germline CDR1 and CDR2: PRHDT and FYEKMQ (reference sequence). The CDR3 spans 15 residues. V dropped 1 base and J dropped 0 bases, with 7 bases sitting between them. Blood CD8+ and CD4+ T cells underwent high-throughput TCR beta sequencing. In contrast to the negatively isolated CD8+ and CD4+ T cells, TEMRA cells were FACS-enriched.

V is TRBV13 and J is TRBJ1-3; D is unclear. The clonotype originates from a human donor with multiple sclerosis. The sequenced sample was CD8+ T cells from PBMCs. The CDR3 loop is CASSLEGLSGNTIYF. In DNA, the CDR3 is TGTGCCAGCAGCTTAGAGGGCCTCTCTGGAAACACCATATATTTT.